The rows below give T cell receptor beta chains drawn from one sample of a study of blood T cell repertoires in COVID-19. Here immunoSEQ multiplex PCR was the method, and the copy in TCRdb shows in-frame clones only, minus some. The sample carries 55,000 to 80,000 clones, roughly 83% recorded once. The sequencing sample was made of peripheral blood. All receptors come from a man aged 65 to 85 with acute or convalescent COVID-19. Each CDR3 is given with its conserved first and last residue.

V gene: TRBV7-7; J gene: TRBJ2-5; CDR3 protein: CASSSGQTLQETQYF
V gene: TRBV7-3; J gene: TRBJ2-1; CDR3 protein: CASSLYIGARTSGKVNEQFF
V gene: TRBV29-1; J gene: TRBJ1-1; CDR3 protein: CSVVGGWTEAFF
V gene: TRBV7-9; J gene: TRBJ2-5; CDR3 protein: CASSLIGGNQETQYF
V gene: TRBV6-5; J gene: TRBJ2-3; CDR3 protein: CASSYQSSGDTQYF
V gene: TRBV18; J gene: TRBJ2-7; CDR3 protein: CASSPPGQIHEQYF
V gene: TRBV28; J gene: TRBJ1-5; CDR3 protein: CASSLWEGSNQPQHF
V gene: TRBV7-2; J gene: TRBJ2-1; CDR3 protein: CASSSVAGGYNEQFF
V gene: TRBV28; J gene: TRBJ1-3; CDR3 protein: CASKESGGRAGNTIYF
V gene: TRBV3-1/TRBV3-2; J gene: TRBJ1-5; CDR3 protein: CASSPGNNQPQHF
V gene: TRBV30; J gene: TRBJ1-5; CDR3 protein: CAWSVGNSYQPQHF
V gene: TRBV5-4; J gene: TRBJ2-5; CDR3 protein: CASNPGGQRRQETQYF
V gene: TRBV9; J gene: TRBJ1-3; CDR3 protein: CASSDGTGGRNTIYF
V gene: TRBV7-2; J gene: TRBJ1-5; CDR3 protein: CASSSPTGGGNQPQHF
V gene: TRBV7-9; J gene: TRBJ2-1; CDR3 protein: CASSLVAGVSYNEQFF
V gene: TRBV5-1; J gene: TRBJ1-2; CDR3 protein: CASSGLSSGGGYTF
V gene: TRBV7-3; J gene: TRBJ2-3; CDR3 protein: CASSLDGTVADTQYF
V gene: TRBV7-9; J gene: TRBJ2-3; CDR3 protein: CASSPFTSADTQYF
V gene: TRBV4-3; J gene: TRBJ2-3; CDR3 protein: CASSQHTLAGGPDTQYF
V gene: TRBV12-5; J gene: TRBJ2-5; CDR3 protein: CASALGQGVGRTQYF
V gene: TRBV5-5; J gene: TRBJ2-2; CDR3 protein: CASSFFAGGPTGELFF
V gene: TRBV5-1; J gene: TRBJ1-1; CDR3 protein: CASSLEEGNTEAFF
V gene: TRBV15; J gene: TRBJ2-5; CDR3 protein: CATRRDYQETQYF
V gene: TRBV28; J gene: TRBJ1-5; CDR3 protein: CASSLGGGRQPQHF
V gene: TRBV2; J gene: TRBJ2-5; CDR3 protein: CASSKSSGRPQETQYF
V gene: TRBV6-1; J gene: TRBJ2-5; CDR3 protein: CASSEIRGYQETQYF
V gene: TRBV7-6; J gene: TRBJ2-5; CDR3 protein: CASSLGLAGARETQYF
V gene: TRBV4-3; J gene: TRBJ2-5; CDR3 protein: CASSQGPGPQETQYF
V gene: TRBV27; J gene: TRBJ1-2; CDR3 protein: CASSLRWSGQGFRAGYTF
V gene: TRBV15; J gene: TRBJ2-1; CDR3 protein: CASQKSSQGLYNEQFF
V gene: TRBV30; J gene: TRBJ2-1; CDR3 protein: CAWSQDSLNEQFF
V gene: TRBV5-1; J gene: TRBJ1-5; CDR3 protein: CASSPYPDQPQHF
V gene: TRBV27; J gene: TRBJ2-1; CDR3 protein: CASSLWASGRDEQFF
V gene: TRBV2; J gene: TRBJ2-4; CDR3 protein: CASRALAGEDIQYF
V gene: TRBV2; J gene: TRBJ2-5; CDR3 protein: CASSEREISYETQYF
V gene: TRBV7-6; J gene: TRBJ2-3; CDR3 protein: CASSTRAGLATDTQYF
V gene: TRBV24-1; J gene: TRBJ1-1; CDR3 protein: CATSDSGNTEAFF
V gene: TRBV4-2; J gene: TRBJ2-2; CDR3 protein: CASSQEGGGNTGELFF
V gene: TRBV19; J gene: TRBJ2-3; CDR3 protein: CASRGSSGTSGLGWDTQYF
V gene: TRBV7-8; J gene: TRBJ1-5; CDR3 protein: CASSFDTRSQPQHF
V gene: TRBV27; J gene: TRBJ2-1; CDR3 protein: CASSAASNEQFF
V gene: TRBV25-1; J gene: TRBJ2-3; CDR3 protein: CASSEDTSGSSDTQYF
V gene: TRBV6-5; J gene: TRBJ1-1; CDR3 protein: CASSPTGERPEAFF
V gene: TRBV30; J gene: TRBJ1-6; CDR3 protein: CASHQGQSSYNSPLHF
V gene: TRBV29-1; J gene: TRBJ2-3; CDR3 protein: CSVSSLAGISTDTQYF
V gene: TRBV28; J gene: TRBJ2-3; CDR3 protein: CASSSSGYTDTQYF
V gene: TRBV2; J gene: TRBJ2-5; CDR3 protein: CASRLISGKVRETQYF
V gene: TRBV6-2/TRBV6-3; J gene: TRBJ2-7; CDR3 protein: CASSTYYEQYF
V gene: TRBV21-1; J gene: TRBJ2-7; CDR3 protein: CASSTCPGTGAYEQYF
V gene: TRBV28; J gene: TRBJ1-6; CDR3 protein: CASRVFTRNNSPLHF
V gene: TRBV9; J gene: TRBJ2-2; CDR3 protein: CASSVSRGDTGELFF
V gene: TRBV7-6; J gene: TRBJ1-1; CDR3 protein: CASSLALGQGNANTEAFF
V gene: TRBV30; J gene: TRBJ2-2; CDR3 protein: CAWRQRGPGELFF